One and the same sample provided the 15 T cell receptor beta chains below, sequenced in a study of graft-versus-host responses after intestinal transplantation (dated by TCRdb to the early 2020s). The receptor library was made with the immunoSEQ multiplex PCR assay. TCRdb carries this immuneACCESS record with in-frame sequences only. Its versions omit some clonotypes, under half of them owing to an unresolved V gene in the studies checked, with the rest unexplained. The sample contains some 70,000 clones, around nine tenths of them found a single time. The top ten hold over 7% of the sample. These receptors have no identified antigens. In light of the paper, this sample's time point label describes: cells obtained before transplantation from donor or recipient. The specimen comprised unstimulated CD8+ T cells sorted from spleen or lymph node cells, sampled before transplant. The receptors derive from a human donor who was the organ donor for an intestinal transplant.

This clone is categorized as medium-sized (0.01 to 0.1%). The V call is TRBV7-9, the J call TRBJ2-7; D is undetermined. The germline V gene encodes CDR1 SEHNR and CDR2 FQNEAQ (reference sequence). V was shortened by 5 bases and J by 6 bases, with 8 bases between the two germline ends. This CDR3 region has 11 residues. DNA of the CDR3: TGTGCCAGCAGCCTATCGACCGAGCAGTACTTC. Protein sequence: CASSLSTEQYF.

CDR3 DNA sequence: TGTGCCAGCAGGCCCTCCCGGGACTTAACCTCCTACGAGCAGTACTTC. Encoded protein: CASRPSRDLTSYEQYF. The chain carries TRBV2 and TRBJ2-7; perhaps TRBD2 as D (6 bases). V was shortened by 6 bases and J by 0 bases, with 18 bases between the two germline ends. CDR3 length: 16 amino acids. The V gene's germline CDR1 is SNHLY and CDR2 FYNNEI.

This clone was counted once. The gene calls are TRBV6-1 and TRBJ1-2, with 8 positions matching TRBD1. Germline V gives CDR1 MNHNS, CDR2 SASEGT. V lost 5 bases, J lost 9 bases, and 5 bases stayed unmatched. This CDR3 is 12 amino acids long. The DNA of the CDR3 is TGTGCCAGCAGTCCGGACAGGGTCAGCTACACCTTC. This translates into CASSPDRVSYTF.

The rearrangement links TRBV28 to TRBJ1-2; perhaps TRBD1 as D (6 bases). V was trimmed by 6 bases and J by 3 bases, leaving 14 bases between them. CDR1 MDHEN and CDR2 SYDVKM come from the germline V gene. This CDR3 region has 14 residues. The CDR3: CASRAITGYYGYTF. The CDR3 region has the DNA TGTGCCAGCAGGGCTATAACAGGGTACTATGGCTACACCTTC.

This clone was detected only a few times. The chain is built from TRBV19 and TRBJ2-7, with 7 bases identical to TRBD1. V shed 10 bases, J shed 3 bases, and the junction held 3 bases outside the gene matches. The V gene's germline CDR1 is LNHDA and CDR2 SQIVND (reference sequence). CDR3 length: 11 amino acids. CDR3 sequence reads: CATSGGYEQYF. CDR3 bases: TGTGCCACCTCAGGGGGCTACGAGCAGTACTTC.

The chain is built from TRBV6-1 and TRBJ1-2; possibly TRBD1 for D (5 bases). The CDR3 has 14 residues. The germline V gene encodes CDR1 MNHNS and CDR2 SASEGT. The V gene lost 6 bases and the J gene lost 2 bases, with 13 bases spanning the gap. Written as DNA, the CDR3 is TGTGCCAGCAGCCTGGACATTACCAACTATGGCTACACCTTC. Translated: CASSLDITNYGYTF.

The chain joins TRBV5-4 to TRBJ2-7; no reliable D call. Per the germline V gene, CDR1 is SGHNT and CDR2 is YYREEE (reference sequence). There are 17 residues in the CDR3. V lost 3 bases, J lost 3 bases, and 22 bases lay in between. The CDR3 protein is CASSSGEQGVPRYEQYF. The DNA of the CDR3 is TGTGCCAGCAGCTCTGGGGAACAAGGCGTGCCCCGCTACGAGCAGTACTTC.

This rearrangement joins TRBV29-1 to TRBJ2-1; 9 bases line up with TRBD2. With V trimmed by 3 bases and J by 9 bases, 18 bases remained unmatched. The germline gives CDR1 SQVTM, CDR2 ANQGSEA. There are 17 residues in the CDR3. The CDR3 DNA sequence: TGCAGCGTTGAGTTTGTTAGCGGGGGCCTTACTAATACTGAGCAGTTCTTC. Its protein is CSVEFVSGGLTNTEQFF.

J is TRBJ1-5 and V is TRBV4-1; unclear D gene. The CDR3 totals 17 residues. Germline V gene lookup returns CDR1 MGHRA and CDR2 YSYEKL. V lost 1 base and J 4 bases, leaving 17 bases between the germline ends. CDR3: CASSQVVSVDGNQPQHF. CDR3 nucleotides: TGCGCCAGCAGCCAAGTTGTTAGCGTAGATGGGAATCAGCCCCAGCATTTT.

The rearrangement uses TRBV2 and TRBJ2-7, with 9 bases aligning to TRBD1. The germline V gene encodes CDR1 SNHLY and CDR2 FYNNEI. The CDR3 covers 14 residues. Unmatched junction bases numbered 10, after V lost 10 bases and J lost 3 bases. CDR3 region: CAIGPRQGDYEQYF. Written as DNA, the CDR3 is TGTGCCATCGGACCCCGACAGGGGGACTACGAGCAGTACTTC.

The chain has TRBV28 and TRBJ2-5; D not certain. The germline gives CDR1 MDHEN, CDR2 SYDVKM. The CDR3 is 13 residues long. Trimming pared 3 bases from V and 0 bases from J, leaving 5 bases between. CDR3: CASSFRHQETQYF. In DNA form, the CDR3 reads TGTGCCAGCAGTTTTCGGCACCAAGAGACCCAGTACTTC.

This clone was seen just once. CDR3 DNA sequence: TGTGCCAGCAGTGAAGCTGAACCGACACGATGGGATGGAAACACCATATATTTT. Translated, it gives CASSEAEPTRWDGNTIYF. This sequence joins TRBV6-1 and TRBJ1-3; unclear D gene. CDR3 length: 18 amino acids. Germline CDR1 and CDR2: MNHNS and SASEGT. V was pared by 0 bases and J by 3 bases, with 18 bases between.

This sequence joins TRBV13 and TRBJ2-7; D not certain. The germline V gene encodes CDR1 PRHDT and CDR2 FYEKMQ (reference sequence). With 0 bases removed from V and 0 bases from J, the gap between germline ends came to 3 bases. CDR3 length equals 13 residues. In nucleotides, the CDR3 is TGTGCCAGCAGCTTAGGGGTCTCCTACGAGCAGTACTTC. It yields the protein CASSLGVSYEQYF.

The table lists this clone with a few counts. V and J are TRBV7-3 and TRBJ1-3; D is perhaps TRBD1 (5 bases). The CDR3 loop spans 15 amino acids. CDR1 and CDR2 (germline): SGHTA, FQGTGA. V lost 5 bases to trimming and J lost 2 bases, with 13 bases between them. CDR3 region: CASSPSDSPGNTIYF. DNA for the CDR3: TGTGCCAGCAGCCCTAGCGACAGTCCTGGAAACACCATATATTTT.

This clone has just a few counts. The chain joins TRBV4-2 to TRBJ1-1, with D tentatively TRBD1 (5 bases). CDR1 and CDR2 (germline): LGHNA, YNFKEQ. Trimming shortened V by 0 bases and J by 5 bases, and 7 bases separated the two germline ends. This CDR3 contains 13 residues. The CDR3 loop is CASSQDWGTEAFF. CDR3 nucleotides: TGTGCCAGCAGCCAAGATTGGGGGACTGAAGCTTTCTTT.